The clone carrying this T cell receptor beta chain was found a few times. This CDR3 is built from 12 residues. Trimming took 8 bases from V and 3 from J, leaving 11 bases between them. The germline V gene encodes CDR1 SNHLY and CDR2 FYNNEI. The source of the sample is a study of T-cell memory formation after mild COVID-19. Constant-segment primers served in 5'RACE that generated TCR alpha and TCR beta cDNA libraries bearing sample barcodes and UMIs. TCRdb reprocessed the 5' RACE reads via MiXCR and lists one record per CDR3 protein. Of hundreds of thousands of distinct CDR3 sequences in the sample, less than 25% were seen once.

The V gene is TRBV2, the J gene TRBJ2-7; no definite D call. The sequence came from an adult woman who had mild COVID-19 (a few samples of this study predate the infection). Cell type and time point are not known. The sample comprised PBMCs or a T cell subset sorted from them (not recorded which). The CDR3 region is CASVPADYEQYF. The CDR3 DNA is TGTGCCAGCGTCCCCGCGGACTACGAGCAGTACTTC.